The 26 T cell receptor beta chains presented below share a single source sample, sequenced in a study of Graves' ophthalmopathy and Graves' hyperthyroidism. RNA transcripts served as template for amplifying TCR beta CDR3 sequences. Second-round multiplex PCR followed a first-round RT-PCR using HTBI primers. MiXCR, run by TCRdb on the multiplex PCR reads, gives a single entry per CDR3 protein. The table includes about 740,000 distinct CDR3 sequences, roughly 40% detected once. The sample taken for sequencing was peripheral blood. The source of these receptors is an adult man with Graves' ophthalmopathy.

This clonotype has only a few counts. The V call is TRBV12-5, the J call TRBJ1-1; D perhaps matches TRBD1 (5 bases). The germline V gene has CDR1 LGHNT and CDR2 FRNRAP. CDR3 length: 14 amino acids. CDR3 sequence (DNA): TGTGCCAGCAGTTCCATTGGGGCGGGCACTGAAGCTTTCTTT. Protein product: CASSSIGAGTEAFF.

The gene calls are TRBV2 and TRBJ2-7; possibly TRBD1 for D (5 bases). The CDR3 totals 14 residues. Trimming removed 7 bases from V and 6 bases from J, with 19 bases in between. The V gene's germline CDR1 is SNHLY and CDR2 FYNNEI. The CDR3 reads CASIPRGSWGEQYF. For the CDR3, the DNA is TGTGCCAGCATTCCAAGGGGATCTTGGGGCGAGCAGTACTTC.

There are many counts of this clonotype. The chain combines TRBV20-1 with TRBJ1-6; maybe TRBD1 (5 bases). The length of the CDR3 is 13 residues. Germline CDR1 and CDR2: DFQATT and SNEGSKA (reference sequence). Trimming took off 2 bases at V and 7 bases at J, with 9 bases between the two ends. DNA for the CDR3: TGCAGTGCTAGAAGACAGATCAATTCACCCCTCCACTTT. It translates to CSARRQINSPLHF.

In its sample, this clonotype was seen a few times. This chain connects TRBV20-1 to TRBJ1-1, with TRBD1 as a possible D gene (5 bases). CDR1 is DFQATT and CDR2 is SNEGSKA in the germline V gene (reference sequence). CDR3 size: 13 residues. V was trimmed by 3 bases and J by 0 bases, leaving 8 bases between them. This CDR3 is CSASMTVNTEAFF. As DNA, the CDR3 is TGCAGTGCTAGTATGACAGTGAACACTGAAGCTTTCTTT.

Of note for this clonotype: A clone one base away is much larger, so this may be a read error. The genes are TRBV9 and TRBJ1-6; D remains unclear. The V gene's germline CDR1 is SGDLS and CDR2 YYNGEE. The CDR3 has 12 residues. V was pared by 7 bases and J by 2 bases, with 4 bases between. Here the CDR3 DNA reads TGTGCCAGCGGGGCCTATAATTCACCCCTCCACTTT. Translation: CASGAYNSPLHF. Variable domain in full (rest from reference TRBV9 and TRBJ1-6): DSGVTQTPKHLITATGQRVTLRCSPRSGDLSVYWYQQSLDQGLQFLIQYYNGEERAKGNILERFSAQQFPDLHSELNLSSLELGDSALYFCASGAYNSPLHFGNGTRLTVT.

This clonotype was counted a few times. The chain has TRBV9 and TRBJ1-1; 11 bases agree with TRBD1. J gave up 11 bases and V 3 bases, and 15 bases lay outside the gene matches. The CDR3 totals 16 residues. Looked up from germline, CDR1 is SGDLS and CDR2 is YYNGEE. CDR3 DNA: TGTGCCAGCAGCGCAAACCCCTGGGGACAGGGGGTTCGGGCTTTCTTT. Its protein is CASSANPWGQGVRAFF. The entire variable domain, with the rest obtained from reference TRBV9 and TRBJ1-1, is as follows: DSGVTQTPKHLITATGQRVTLRCSPRSGDLSVYWYQQSLDQGLQFLIQYYNGEERAKGNILERFSAQQFPDLHSELNLSSLELGDSALYFCASSANPWGQGVRAFFGQGTRLTVV.

This clonotype was detected a few times. The chain recombines TRBV7-9 with TRBJ2-2, with a possible D match to TRBD2 (6 bases). Trimming stripped 5 bases from V and 0 bases from J, with 13 bases between. Per germline, CDR1 SEHNR and CDR2 FQNEAQ (reference sequence). The CDR3 contains 16 residues. CDR3 amino acids: CASSPGGSPNTGELFF. CDR3 nucleotide sequence: TGTGCCAGCAGCCCTGGGGGGTCTCCGAACACCGGGGAGCTGTTTTTT. The whole variable domain, filled in from reference TRBV7-9 and TRBJ2-2, reads DTGVSQNPRHKITKRGQNVTFRCDPISEHNRLYWYRQTLGQGPEFLTYFQNEAQLEKSRLLSDRFSAERPKGSFSTLEIQRTEQGDSAMYLCASSPGGSPNTGELFFGEGSRLTVL.

Of note for this clonotype: Lacking the conserved final phenylalanine or tryptophan, this CDR3 likely reflects a read error. The J gene is TRBJ2-5, the V gene TRBV29-1, with 9 bases matching TRBD2. The V gene end was trimmed by 4 bases and the J gene end by 1 base; junction bases not matched to a gene: 4. This CDR3 is built from 14 residues. Germline loops: CDR1 SQVTM, CDR2 ANQGSEA. The CDR3 region has the DNA TGCAGCGTTGCGGGACTAGCAGGCCAAGAGACCCAGTACCTC. Encoded protein: CSVAGLAGQETQYL.

This clonotype has ten or more counts. The chain is built from TRBV7-2 and TRBJ2-6; 9 bases fit TRBD1. Per germline, CDR1 SGHTA and CDR2 FQGNSA. CDR3 size: 16 residues. V shed 10 bases, J shed 2 bases, and the junction held 9 bases outside the gene matches. The DNA for the CDR3 is TGTGCCACCTTGTCCCGGGACAGGGCTGGGGCCAACGTCCTGACTTTC. Translated: CATLSRDRAGANVLTF.

In this sample, this clonotype turned up many times. The genes are TRBV11-2 and TRBJ1-2, with 8 bases that match TRBD1. CDR1 and CDR2 from the germline V gene are SGHAT and FQNNGV. This CDR3 is built from 16 residues. J lost 2 bases, V lost 5 bases, and 10 bases had no gene match. For the CDR3, the DNA is TGTGCCAGCAGCCCTCCTGACAGGGGTTGGAACTATGGCTACACCTTC. It is translated as CASSPPDRGWNYGYTF.

The V gene is TRBV20-1, the J gene TRBJ2-2; D possibly corresponds to TRBD1 (6 bases). Germline loops: CDR1 DFQATT, CDR2 SNEGSKA (reference sequence). The length of the CDR3 is 15 residues. V lost 0 bases and J lost 2, with 10 bases in between. CDR3 protein: CSARDLDSNTGELFF. CDR3 in DNA: TGCAGTGCTAGAGATCTGGACAGCAACACCGGGGAGCTGTTTTTT.

This clonotype was counted only a few times. V gene TRBV20-1 combines with J gene TRBJ2-7; 10 nucleotides align to TRBD2. Germline values: CDR1 DFQATT, CDR2 SNEGSKA (reference sequence). V was clipped by 6 bases and J by 4 bases; unmatched bases: 9. The CDR3 is made up of 14 amino acids. The CDR3 nucleotides are TGCAGTGCCTTCACTAGCGGGGCACCTTACGAGCAGTACTTC. Encoded protein: CSAFTSGAPYEQYF.

This clonotype has at least ten counts. This chain connects TRBV10-2 to TRBJ2-7, with D possibly TRBD1 on 6 matching bases. The germline V gene encodes CDR1 WSHSY and CDR2 SAAADI. This CDR3 has 13 residues. With 1 base removed from V and 3 bases from J, the gap between germline ends came to 7 bases. The CDR3 coding sequence is TGCGCCAGCAGTGAGTACAGGGACTACGAGCAGTACTTC. Translated, it gives CASSEYRDYEQYF.

This chain joins TRBV7-2 and TRBJ1-6, with D perhaps TRBD1 (5 bases). The CDR3 consists of 17 residues. V was shortened by 5 bases and J by 4 bases, with 18 bases between the two germline ends. CDR1 SGHTA and CDR2 FQGNSA come from the germline V gene. CDR3 in DNA: TGTGCCAGCAGCCAAGGGGCGTCACAGGAGTATAATTCACCCCTCCACTTT. Translated, it gives CASSQGASQEYNSPLHF. The variable domain in full, completed from reference TRBV7-2 and TRBJ1-6, reads GAGVSQSPSNKVTEKGKDVELRCDPISGHTALYWYRQSLGQGLEFLIYFQGNSAPDKSGLPSDRFSAERTGGSVSTLTIQRTQQEDSAVYLCASSQGASQEYNSPLHFGNGTRLTVT.

This chain links TRBV10-3 with TRBJ1-1, with D unresolved. The CDR3 length is 13 residues. V lost 10 bases, J lost 1 base, and 13 bases lay in between. CDR1 is ENHRY, CDR2 SYGVKD, per germline. DNA for the CDR3: TGTGCCACCATTCTTAGACGGAACACTGAAGCTTTCTTT. Its protein product is CATILRRNTEAFF.

The chain carries TRBV7-2 and TRBJ1-2; TRBD1 might be the D (6 bases). V was cut by 5 bases and J by 3 bases, with 25 bases left in between. Germline V gene data show CDR1 as SGHTA and CDR2 as FQGNSA. The CDR3 has 18 residues. The CDR3 reads CASSLYWGGGLQDYGYTF. Here the CDR3 DNA reads TGTGCCAGCAGCCTTTACTGGGGTGGGGGGCTTCAGGACTATGGCTACACCTTC.

The genes are TRBV19 and TRBJ2-5, with 8 bases identical to TRBD2. V was clipped by 4 bases and J by 5 bases; unmatched bases: 6. This CDR3 is 14 amino acids long. CDR1 is LNHDA and CDR2 is SQIVND in the germline V gene (reference sequence). The CDR3: CASSKGTRAETQYF. The CDR3, as DNA: TGTGCCAGTAGTAAAGGGACTAGAGCTGAGACCCAGTACTTC.

This clonotype was detected only a few times. V and J are TRBV7-9 and TRBJ2-5, with D perhaps matching TRBD1 (5 bases). Trimming removed 5 bases at V and 7 bases at J, with 14 bases between. This CDR3 comprises 13 residues. Per germline, CDR1 SEHNR and CDR2 FQNEAQ (reference sequence). The CDR3 nucleotides are TGTGCCAGCAGCCAGACTCCGCAGGGGACCCAGTACTTC. Amino acid sequence: CASSQTPQGTQYF.

This chain connects TRBV10-3 to TRBJ2-7; 7 bases are a match to TRBD1. The germline CDR1 and CDR2 sequences are ENHRY and SYGVKD. V gave up 6 bases and J gave up 0 bases; unmatched junction bases: 5. CDR3 length: 14 amino acids. The CDR3 here is CAISLGQSSYEQYF. The CDR3 nucleotides are TGTGCCATCAGCCTGGGACAGAGCTCCTACGAGCAGTACTTC.

This clonotype was recorded at least ten times. The V and J genes are TRBV24-1 and TRBJ2-5; no firm D call. Germline loops: CDR1 KGHDR, CDR2 SFDVKD. The CDR3 has 17 residues. V was pared by 3 bases and J by 2 bases, with 18 bases between. This CDR3 is CATSDGPGRDLQETQYF. Here the CDR3 DNA reads TGTGCCACCAGTGATGGGCCCGGACGAGATCTACAAGAGACCCAGTACTTC.

This clonotype was observed at least ten times. A junction end diverges from the germline sequence, so it may reflect a read error. V gene TRBV24-1 combines with J gene TRBJ1-5, with no clear D. Germline V gene lookup returns CDR1 KGHDR and CDR2 SFDVKD. The CDR3 runs to 13 residues. The CDR3 nucleotides are TGTGCCAGCAGTCCCGTCGGCAATCAGCCCCAGCATTTT. Encoded protein: CASSPVGNQPQHF.

This clonotype occurred many times. This chain joins TRBV24-1 and TRBJ1-2; a possible D gene is TRBD1 (5 bases). V lost 4 bases to trimming and J lost 7 bases, with 15 bases between them. CDR3 length: 14 amino acids. Germline V gene data show CDR1 as KGHDR and CDR2 as SFDVKD. The CDR3 DNA is TGTGCCACCAGTGACCTTACAGGAAATGCTGGCTACACCTTC. Protein: CATSDLTGNAGYTF.

The chain recombines TRBV10-2 with TRBJ1-6; D is uncertain. The CDR3 consists of 15 residues. The germline gives CDR1 WSHSY, CDR2 SAAADI. V lost 4 bases and J lost 3, with 10 bases in between. The CDR3 sequence is CASSATGIYNSPLHF. The CDR3 DNA sequence: TGCGCCAGCAGTGCAACCGGGATCTATAATTCACCCCTCCACTTT.

In nucleotides, the CDR3 is TGTGCCACCAGCAGAGGGACAGGACGAGATAACTATGGCTACACCTTC. This encodes CATSRGTGRDNYGYTF. The V gene is TRBV15, the J gene TRBJ1-2; 7 positions agree with TRBD1. Germline CDR1 and CDR2: LNHNV and YYDKDF (reference sequence). CDR3 length: 16 residues. The V gene end was trimmed by 1 base and the J gene end by 1 base; junction bases not matched to a gene: 6.

This clonotype was observed a few times. The chain is built from TRBV19 and TRBJ2-5; no clear D. The CDR3 length is 12 residues. V lost 3 bases to trimming and J lost 1 base, with 3 bases between them. Germline CDR1 and CDR2: LNHDA and SQIVND (reference sequence). In DNA, the CDR3 is TGTGCCAGTAGTATTAGCCAAGAGACCCAGTACTTC. It encodes CASSISQETQYF.

This clonotype was recorded many times. This chain connects TRBV7-9 to TRBJ1-6; D is unresolved. The CDR3 spans 14 residues. The V end was cut by 5 bases, the J end by 8 bases, with 13 bases between. Germline V gene sequence: CDR1 SEHNR, CDR2 FQNEAQ (reference sequence). The CDR3 sequence: CASSQKTADSPLHF. Here the CDR3 DNA reads TGTGCCAGCAGCCAAAAGACCGCCGATTCACCCCTCCACTTT.